The clone carrying this T cell receptor beta chain was detected a few times. This CDR3 is 15 amino acids long. Germline CDR1 SGHRS, CDR2 YFSETQ. The germline V and J ends were trimmed by 0 bases and 6 bases, with 13 bases remaining between them. Specified time point: sample taken at primary tumor resection. Unsorted samples of tumor, nontumor lung or frozen PBMC had their whole RNA sequenced. This entry belongs to a study of spatial heterogeneity in lung cancer. One entry per CDR3 protein, called by TCRdb with MiXCR from the 5' RACE reads. The sample holds about 86,000 distinct CDR3 sequences, roughly an eighth seen once.

Sequencing used PBMCs, obtained at surgery. This rearrangement joins TRBV5-1 to TRBJ1-5; tentative D call: TRBD1 (5 bases). The receptor was isolated from a male donor with early-stage non-small cell lung cancer. The CDR3 reads CASSLDRQKGQPQHF. The CDR3 DNA is TGCGCCAGCAGCTTGGACAGGCAAAAGGGTCAGCCCCAGCATTTT.